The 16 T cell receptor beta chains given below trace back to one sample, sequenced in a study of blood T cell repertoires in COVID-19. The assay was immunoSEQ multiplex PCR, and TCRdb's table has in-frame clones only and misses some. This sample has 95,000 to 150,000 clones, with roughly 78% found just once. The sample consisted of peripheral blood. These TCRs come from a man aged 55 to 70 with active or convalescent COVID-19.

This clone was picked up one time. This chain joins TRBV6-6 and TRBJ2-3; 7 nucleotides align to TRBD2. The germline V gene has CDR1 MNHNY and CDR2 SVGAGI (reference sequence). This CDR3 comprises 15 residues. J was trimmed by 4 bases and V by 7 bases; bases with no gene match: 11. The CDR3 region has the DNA TGTGCCAGCATCTCTGGACTAGATACGCCAGATACGCAGTATTTT. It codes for CASISGLDTPDTQYF.

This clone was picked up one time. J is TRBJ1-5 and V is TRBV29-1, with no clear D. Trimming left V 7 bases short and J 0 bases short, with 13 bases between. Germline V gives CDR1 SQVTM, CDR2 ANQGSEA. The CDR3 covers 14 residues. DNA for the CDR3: TGCAGCGCCTCGGTTCAAAATAGCAATCAGCCCCAGCATTTT. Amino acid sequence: CSASVQNSNQPQHF. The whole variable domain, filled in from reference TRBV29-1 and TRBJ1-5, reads SAVISQKPSRDICQRGTSLTIQCQVDSQVTMMFWYRQQPGQSLTLIATANQGSEATYESGFVIDKFPISRPNLTFSTLTVSNMSPEDSSIYLCSASVQNSNQPQHFGDGTRLSIL.

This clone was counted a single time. The CDR3 sequence is CASSPSSDGYTF. In DNA form, the CDR3 reads TGTGCCAGCTCACCCTCAAGCGATGGCTACACCTTC. The V and J genes are TRBV18 and TRBJ1-2; D unresolved. CDR1 and CDR2 (germline): KGHSH, LQKENI. V was shortened by 3 bases and J by 6 bases, with 8 bases between the two germline ends. CDR3 size: 12 residues.

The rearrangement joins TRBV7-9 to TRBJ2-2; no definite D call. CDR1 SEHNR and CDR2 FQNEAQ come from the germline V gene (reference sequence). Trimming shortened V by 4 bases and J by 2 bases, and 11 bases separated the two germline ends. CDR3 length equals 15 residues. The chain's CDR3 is CASSSHTINTGELFF. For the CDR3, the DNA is TGTGCCAGCAGCTCCCACACGATTAACACCGGGGAGCTGTTTTTT.

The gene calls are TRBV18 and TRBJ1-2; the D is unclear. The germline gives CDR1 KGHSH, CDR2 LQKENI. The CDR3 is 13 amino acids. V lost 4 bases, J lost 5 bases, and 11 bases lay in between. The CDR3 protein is CASSRSEDYGYTF. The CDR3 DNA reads TGTGCCAGCTCACGCTCGGAGGATTATGGCTACACCTTC.

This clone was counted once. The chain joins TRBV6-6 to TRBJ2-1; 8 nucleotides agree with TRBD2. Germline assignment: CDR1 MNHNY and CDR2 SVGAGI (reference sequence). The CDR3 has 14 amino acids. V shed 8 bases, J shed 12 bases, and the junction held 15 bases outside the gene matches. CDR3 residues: CASRPGLGGLWQFF. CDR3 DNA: TGTGCCAGCCGCCCGGGACTAGGGGGTCTGTGGCAGTTCTTC.

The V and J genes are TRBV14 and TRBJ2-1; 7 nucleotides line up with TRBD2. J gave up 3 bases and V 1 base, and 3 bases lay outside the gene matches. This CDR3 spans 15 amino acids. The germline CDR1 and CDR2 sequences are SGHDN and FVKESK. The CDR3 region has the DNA TGTGCCAGCAGCCAAGGACTAGCTTTCTACAATGAGCAGTTCTTC. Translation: CASSQGLAFYNEQFF.

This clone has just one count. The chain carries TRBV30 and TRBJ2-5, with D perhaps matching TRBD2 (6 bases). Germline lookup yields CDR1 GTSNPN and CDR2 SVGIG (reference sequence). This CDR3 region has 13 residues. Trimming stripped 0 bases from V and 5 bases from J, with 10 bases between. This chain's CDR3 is CAWSVRRGETQYF. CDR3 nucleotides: TGTGCCTGGAGTGTACGTCGGGGGGAGACCCAGTACTTC.

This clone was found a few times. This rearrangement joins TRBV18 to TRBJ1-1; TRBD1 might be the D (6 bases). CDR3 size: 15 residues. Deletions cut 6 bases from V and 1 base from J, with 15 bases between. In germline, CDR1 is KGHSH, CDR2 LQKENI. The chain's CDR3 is CASSSLGAQNTEAFF. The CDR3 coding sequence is TGTGCCAGCTCCAGCTTGGGGGCTCAGAACACTGAAGCTTTCTTT.

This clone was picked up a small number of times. The CDR3 region is CASSQDERGSDYGYTF. The DNA of the CDR3 is TGTGCCAGCAGCCAAGATGAGCGGGGGTCGGACTATGGCTACACCTTC. J is TRBJ1-2 and V is TRBV4-2, with D perhaps matching TRBD1 (5 bases). The germline V gene encodes CDR1 LGHNA and CDR2 YNFKEQ. The V end was cut by 0 bases, the J end by 3 bases, with 14 bases between. The length of the CDR3 is 16 residues.

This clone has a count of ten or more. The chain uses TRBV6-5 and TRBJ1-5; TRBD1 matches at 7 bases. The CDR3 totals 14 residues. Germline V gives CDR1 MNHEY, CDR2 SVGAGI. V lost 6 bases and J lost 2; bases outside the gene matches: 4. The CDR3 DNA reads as TGTGCCAGCAGCAGACAGGGTGGCAATCAGCCCCAGCATTTT. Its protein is CASSRQGGNQPQHF.

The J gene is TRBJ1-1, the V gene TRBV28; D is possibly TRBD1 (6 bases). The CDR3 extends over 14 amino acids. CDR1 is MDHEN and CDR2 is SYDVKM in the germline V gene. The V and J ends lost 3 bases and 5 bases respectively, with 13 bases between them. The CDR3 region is CASSLGGRGTEAFF. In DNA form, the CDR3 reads TGTGCCAGCAGTTTGGGGGGGCGCGGTACTGAAGCTTTCTTT. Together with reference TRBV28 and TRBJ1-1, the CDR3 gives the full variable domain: DVKVTQSSRYLVKRTGEKVFLECVQDMDHENMFWYRQDPGLGLRLIYFSYDVKMKEKGDIPEGYSVSREKKERFSLILESASTNQTSMYLCASSLGGRGTEAFFGQGTRLTVV.

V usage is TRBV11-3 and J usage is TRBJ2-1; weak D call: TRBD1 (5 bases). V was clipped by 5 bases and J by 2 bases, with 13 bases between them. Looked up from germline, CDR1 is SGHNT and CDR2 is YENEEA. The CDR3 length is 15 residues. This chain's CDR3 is CASSPPTAAYNEQFF. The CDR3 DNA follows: TGTGCCAGCAGCCCCCCGACAGCTGCCTACAATGAGCAGTTCTTC.

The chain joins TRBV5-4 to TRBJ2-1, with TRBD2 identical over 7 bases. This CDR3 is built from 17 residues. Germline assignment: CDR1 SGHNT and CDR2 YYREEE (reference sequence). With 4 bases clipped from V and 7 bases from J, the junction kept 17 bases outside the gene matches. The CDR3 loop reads CASSPVTGGLFGNEQFF. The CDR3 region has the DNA TGTGCCAGCAGCCCCGTAACGGGAGGCCTTTTCGGGAATGAGCAGTTCTTC.

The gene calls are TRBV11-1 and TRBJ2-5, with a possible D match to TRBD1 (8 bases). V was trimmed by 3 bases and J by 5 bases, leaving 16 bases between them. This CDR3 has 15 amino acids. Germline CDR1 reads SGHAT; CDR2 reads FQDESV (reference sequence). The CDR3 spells CASSFYGQGGETQYF. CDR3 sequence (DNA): TGTGCCAGCAGCTTCTACGGACAGGGAGGGGAGACCCAGTACTTC. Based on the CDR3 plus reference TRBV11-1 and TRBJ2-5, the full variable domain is EAEVAQSPRYKITEKSQAVAFWCDPISGHATLYWYRQILGQGPELLVQFQDESVVDDSQLPKDRFSAERLKGVDSTLKIQPAELGDSAMYLCASSFYGQGGETQYFGPGTRLLVL.

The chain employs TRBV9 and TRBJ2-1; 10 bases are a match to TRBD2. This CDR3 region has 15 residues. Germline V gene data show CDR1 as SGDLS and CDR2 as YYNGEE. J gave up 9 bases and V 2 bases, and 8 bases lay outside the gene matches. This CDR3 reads CASSVTSGRASEQFF. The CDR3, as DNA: TGTGCCAGCAGCGTGACGAGCGGGAGGGCGTCTGAGCAGTTCTTC.